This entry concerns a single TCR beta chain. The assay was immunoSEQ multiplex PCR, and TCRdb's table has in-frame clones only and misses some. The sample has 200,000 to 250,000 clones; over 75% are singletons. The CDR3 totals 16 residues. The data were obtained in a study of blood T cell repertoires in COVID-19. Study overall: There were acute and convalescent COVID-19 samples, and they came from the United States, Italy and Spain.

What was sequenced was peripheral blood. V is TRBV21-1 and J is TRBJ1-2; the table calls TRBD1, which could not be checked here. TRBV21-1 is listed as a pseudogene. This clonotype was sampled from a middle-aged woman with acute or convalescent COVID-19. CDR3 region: CASSKGQGAVFYGYTF. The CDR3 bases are TGTGCCAGCAGCAAGGGACAGGGGGCAGTTTTCTATGGCTACACCTTC.